Sequencing of this T cell receptor beta chain was carried out in a study of early T cells in non-severe SARS-CoV-2 infection. In the study overall: Chains from this unsorted whole-blood bulk RNA could not be paired. Study-wide findings and caveats: Missing private and CD4 specificities, VDJdb matching favored anti-spike CD8 responses.

The V gene lost 3 bases and the J gene lost 3 bases, with 15 bases spanning the gap. CDR3 length: 15 amino acids. CDR1 is SQVTM, CDR2 ANQGSEA, per germline. Unique molecular identifier tags were affixed to discrete cDNA molecules. TCRdb recomputed calls from the 5' RACE reads with MiXCR, one row per CDR3 protein. The sample has 65,000 to 95,000 distinct CDR3 sequences; approximately 9.1% are singletons. Comment on this clonotype: Its target is not known.

Sample: whole blood. The chain couples TRBV29-1 to TRBJ2-1, with D perhaps matching TRBD2 (6 bases). This clonotype originated in an adult who was a healthcare worker with PCR-confirmed SARS-CoV-2 infection or an uninfected control (not recorded which). CDR3 coding DNA: TGCAGCGTTGAGGGGGGAGCTCCCAACTACAATGAGCAGTTCTTC. Amino acid sequence: CSVEGGAPNYNEQFF.